Listed here are 21 T cell receptor beta chains from one sample, sequenced in a study of cytomegalovirus exposure and HLA in healthy donors. PCR involved 60 Vbeta and 13 Jbeta primers. Generated by immunoSEQ multiplex PCR, the TCRdb table keeps only in-frame clones and is missing some. Among 190,000 or so clones listed, approximately 80% were seen once. The sample taken for sequencing was PBMCs. The receptors were gathered from a boy between 10 and 17 years old in good health and CMV-seronegative.

The gene calls are TRBV2 and TRBJ2-7; 9 bases match TRBD1. The CDR3 totals 14 residues. Germline loops: CDR1 SNHLY, CDR2 FYNNEI. J was trimmed by 5 bases and V by 11 bases; bases with no gene match: 13. Here the CDR3 DNA reads TGTGCCGGACGAAGAGGACAGGGGAGGAACGAGCAGTACTTC. Amino acid sequence: CAGRRGQGRNEQYF.

V and J are TRBV5-1 and TRBJ1-4, with a possible D match to TRBD1 (5 bases). From germline, CDR1 is SGHRS and CDR2 YFSETQ. The CDR3 runs to 14 residues. V was cut by 0 bases and J by 7 bases, with 10 bases left in between. CDR3 in amino acids: CASSLVGGIEKLFF. The DNA of the CDR3 is TGCGCCAGCAGCTTGGTCGGGGGAATTGAAAAACTGTTTTTT.

Only a few counts were recorded for this clone. The V and J genes are TRBV6-4 and TRBJ2-1; 13 nucleotides align to TRBD2. Germline V gives CDR1 MRHNA, CDR2 SNTAGT. The CDR3 extends over 16 amino acids. V dropped 3 bases and J dropped 6; count of bases not matched to a gene: 5. The CDR3 loop reads CASSERLAGGGNEQFF. CDR3 nucleotides: TGTGCCAGCAGTGAGCGACTAGCGGGGGGTGGCAATGAGCAGTTCTTC.

The chain joins TRBV5-6 to TRBJ2-7, with 9 bases identical to TRBD1. This CDR3 comprises 14 residues. Looked up from germline, CDR1 is SGHDT and CDR2 is YYEEEE. V lost 3 bases, J lost 3 bases, and 4 bases stayed unmatched. CDR3 coding DNA: TGTGCCAGCAGCTCCGGACAGGGGCTCTACGAGCAGTACTTC. Amino acids: CASSSGQGLYEQYF.

The chain has TRBV30 and TRBJ1-6; TRBD1 is a possible D gene (6 bases). The V end was cut by 5 bases, the J end by 6 bases, with 14 bases between. CDR1 is GTSNPN, CDR2 SVGIG, per germline (reference sequence). This CDR3 has 14 amino acids. The CDR3 sequence: CAWGTGWGNSPLHF. The CDR3 DNA reads as TGTGCCTGGGGTACAGGGTGGGGTAATTCACCCCTCCACTTT.

Regarding this clone: This sample includes further DNA sequences coding for the same CDR3. This chain links TRBV5-4 with TRBJ1-6; no reliable D call. The CDR3 extends over 15 amino acids. Trimming shortened V by 1 base and J by 0 bases, and 5 bases separated the two germline ends. Per the germline V gene, CDR1 is SGHNT and CDR2 is YYREEE (reference sequence). CDR3 nucleotides: TGTGCCAGCAGCTTGTCGAGCTCCTATAATTCACCCCTCCACTTT. Translated, it gives CASSLSSSYNSPLHF.

The genes are TRBV2 and TRBJ1-2, with a possible D match to TRBD1 (5 bases). V lost 2 bases and J lost 5, with 21 bases in between. Germline V lookup: CDR1 SNHLY, CDR2 FYNNEI. This CDR3 comprises 17 residues. CDR3 residues: CASSERAVGGGEYGYTF. The CDR3 bases are TGTGCCAGCAGTGAAAGGGCGGTCGGGGGAGGAGAATATGGCTACACCTTC.

The V and J genes are TRBV4-1 and TRBJ1-2, with 8 bases lining up with TRBD1. The CDR3 extends over 14 amino acids. CDR1 and CDR2 from the germline V gene are MGHRA and YSYEKL. The V segment lost 3 bases and the J segment 0 bases; nucleotides outside the gene matches: 0. The CDR3 protein is CASSQDRANYGYTF. CDR3 sequence (DNA): TGCGCCAGCAGCCAGGACAGGGCTAACTATGGCTACACCTTC.

The chain links TRBV7-9 to TRBJ1-1; TRBD1 matches at 7 bases. This CDR3 has 15 amino acids. From germline, CDR1 is SEHNR and CDR2 FQNEAQ (reference sequence). The V segment lost 5 bases and the J segment 0 bases; nucleotides outside the gene matches: 6. CDR3 region: CASSRGDRVNTEAFF. The CDR3 DNA reads as TGTGCCAGCAGCCGAGGAGACAGGGTGAACACTGAAGCTTTCTTT.

The chain combines TRBV5-1 with TRBJ2-5; TRBD1 aligns across 7 bases. Per the germline V gene, CDR1 is SGHRS and CDR2 is YFSETQ. This CDR3 has 14 amino acids. V lost 3 bases, J lost 1 base, and 3 bases stayed unmatched. The chain's CDR3 is CASSSGQLQETQYF. CDR3 DNA sequence: TGCGCCAGCAGCTCGGGACAGCTCCAAGAGACCCAGTACTTC. The complete variable domain, with remaining parts taken from reference TRBV5-1 and TRBJ2-5, reads KAGVTQTPRYLIKTRGQQVTLSCSPISGHRSVSWYQQTPGQGLQFLFEYFSETQRNKGNFPGRFSGRQFSNSRSEMNVSTLELGDSALYLCASSSGQLQETQYFGPGTRLLVL.

The CDR3 region is CASSQGTGASYEQYF. The CDR3 nucleotides are TGCGCCAGCAGCCAAGGGACAGGGGCCTCCTACGAGCAGTACTTC. V usage is TRBV4-3 and J usage is TRBJ2-7; 9 positions match TRBD1. Germline CDR1 reads LGHNA; CDR2 reads YSLEER. After removal of 1 base from V and 0 bases from J, the junction contained 1 base not matched to a gene. This CDR3 is 15 amino acids long.

The V gene is TRBV19, the J gene TRBJ1-5, with TRBD1 matching 10 bases. J lost 9 bases, V lost 6 bases, and 8 bases had no gene match. The CDR3 contains 14 residues. Germline loops: CDR1 LNHDA, CDR2 SQIVND (reference sequence). The CDR3 here is CASRPGQGSWPQHF. The CDR3 nucleotides are TGTGCCAGTAGACCGGGACAGGGGTCCTGGCCCCAGCATTTT. Supplemented by reference TRBV19 and TRBJ1-5, the full variable domain reads DGGITQSPKYLFRKEGQNVTLSCEQNLNHDAMYWYRQDPGQGLRLIYYSQIVNDFQKGDIAEGYSVSREKKESFPLTVTSAQKNPTAFYLCASRPGQGSWPQHFGDGTRLSIL.

This clone showed up just a few times. The DNA for the CDR3 is TGTGCCAGCAGCCCACCAGGACAGGGGAATTTATGGCAAGAGACCCAGTACTTC. It translates to CASSPPGQGNLWQETQYF. The chain links TRBV2 to TRBJ2-5; 9 bases match TRBD1. The germline CDR1 and CDR2 sequences are SNHLY and FYNNEI. The ends lost 6 bases at V and 2 bases at J; junction bases unmatched: 16. There are 18 residues in the CDR3.

This CDR3 is CASSRPGQADSPLHF. Here the CDR3 DNA reads TGTGCCAGCAGTCGACCGGGACAGGCCGATTCACCCCTCCACTTT. The chain combines TRBV6-5 with TRBJ1-6, with 8 positions matching TRBD1. The CDR3 contains 15 residues. V shed 5 bases, J shed 8 bases, and the junction held 8 bases outside the gene matches. Germline V gives CDR1 MNHEY, CDR2 SVGAGI.

V is TRBV9 and J is TRBJ1-1; 8 positions agree with TRBD1. The CDR3 contains 15 residues. In germline, CDR1 is SGDLS, CDR2 YYNGEE. V was clipped by 3 bases and J by 7 bases; unmatched bases: 11. Here the CDR3 reads CASSAQGAHSYEAFF. The DNA of the CDR3 is TGTGCCAGCAGCGCCCAGGGGGCGCATAGCTATGAAGCTTTCTTT.

The chain has TRBV6-6 and TRBJ2-3; tentative D call: TRBD1 (6 bases). This CDR3 comprises 15 residues. V shed 2 bases and J shed 2 bases, with 11 bases lying between them. CDR1 is MNHNY, CDR2 SVGAGI, per germline (reference sequence). CDR3 DNA sequence: TGTGCCAGCAGTTACCTAACAGGGACCACAGATACGCAGTATTTT. It is translated as CASSYLTGTTDTQYF.

The genes are TRBV11-2 and TRBJ2-3; 13 positions match TRBD2. The V and J ends lost 3 bases and 4 bases, in that order; junction bases with no gene match: 13. This CDR3 is 19 amino acids long. Germline assignment: CDR1 SGHAT and CDR2 FQNNGV. CDR3 sequence reads: CASSFGAGTSGIGADTQYF. Written as DNA, the CDR3 is TGTGCCAGCAGCTTCGGGGCCGGGACTAGCGGGATAGGGGCAGATACGCAGTATTTT.

The J gene is TRBJ1-1, the V gene TRBV27, with TRBD1 matching 9 bases. V dropped 6 bases and J dropped 4; count of bases not matched to a gene: 12. There are 16 residues in the CDR3. Germline V gene sequence: CDR1 MNHEY, CDR2 SMNVEV (reference sequence). CDR3 in amino acids: CASSPILGQGGTEAFF. The CDR3 DNA follows: TGTGCCAGCAGCCCCATCTTGGGACAGGGCGGCACTGAAGCTTTCTTT.

The chain couples TRBV7-2 to TRBJ1-6; 9 bases align to TRBD1. J gave up 8 bases and V 8 bases, and 7 bases lay outside the gene matches. CDR1 and CDR2 from the germline V gene are SGHTA and FQGNSA. The CDR3 spans 14 residues. CDR3 DNA: TGTGCCAGCTTTTGGGGGACAGGGCATTCACCCCTCCACTTT. It encodes CASFWGTGHSPLHF.

The chain joins TRBV19 to TRBJ1-4; D may be TRBD1 (6 bases). The ends were cut back, 5 bases at V and 10 bases at J, with 14 bases in the middle. Germline V lookup: CDR1 LNHDA, CDR2 SQIVND (reference sequence). This CDR3 contains 13 residues. CDR3 amino acids: CASSPDRWGKLFF. CDR3 sequence (DNA): TGTGCCAGTAGTCCCGACAGGTGGGGAAAACTGTTTTTT.

The V gene is TRBV7-2, the J gene TRBJ1-1, with D tentatively TRBD1 (6 bases). V lost 4 bases and J 1 base, leaving 10 bases between the germline ends. This CDR3 is built from 14 residues. Germline assignment: CDR1 SGHTA and CDR2 FQGNSA. CDR3 DNA: TGTGCCAGCAGCTCCGGACAGTGGAACACTGAAGCTTTCTTT. Amino acids: CASSSGQWNTEAFF.